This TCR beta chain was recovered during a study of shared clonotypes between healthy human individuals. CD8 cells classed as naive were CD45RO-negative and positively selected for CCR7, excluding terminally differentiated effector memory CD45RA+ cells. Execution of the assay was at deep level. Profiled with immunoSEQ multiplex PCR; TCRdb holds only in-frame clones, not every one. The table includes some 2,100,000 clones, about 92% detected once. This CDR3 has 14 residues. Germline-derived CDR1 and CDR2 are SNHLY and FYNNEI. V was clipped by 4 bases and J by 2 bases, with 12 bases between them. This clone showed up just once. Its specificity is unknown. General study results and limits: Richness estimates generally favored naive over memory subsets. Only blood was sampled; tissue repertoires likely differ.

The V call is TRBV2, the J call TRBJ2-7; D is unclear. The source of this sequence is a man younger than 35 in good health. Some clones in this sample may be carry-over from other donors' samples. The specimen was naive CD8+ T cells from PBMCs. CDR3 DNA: TGTGCCAGCAGTGCCGCGGCAGTAACCTACGAGCAGTACTTC. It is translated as CASSAAAVTYEQYF.